This T cell receptor (beta chain) was found in a study of lymphopenia after photon versus proton radiotherapy. CDR1 is SGHKS and CDR2 is YYEKEE in the germline V gene (reference sequence). V dropped 3 bases and J dropped 0 bases, with 9 bases sitting between them. The CDR3 consists of 14 residues. TCRdb's copy holds only in-frame clones and misses some; the assay was immunoSEQ multiplex PCR. The sample lists tens of thousands of clones, roughly 93% occurring once. This sample comprised peripheral blood, obtained from a patient treated with photon-based radiotherapy. The sequence came from a woman between 70 and 85 years old with pancreatic cancer. The gene calls are TRBV5-5 and TRBJ1-1; TRBD1 is a possible D gene (6 bases). The CDR3 coding sequence is TGTGCCAGCAGCTGGACAGCCTTGAACACTGAAGCTTTCTTT. As protein: CASSWTALNTEAFF.